The clone carrying this T cell receptor beta chain was detected a few times. Its matching antigen is unknown. The data were obtained in a study of T-cell reconstitution after alpha-beta-depleted transplantation in children. General study findings and limits: Several hundred expanded graft clones reportedly were the source of alpha-beta T cells about two months after transplant.

The library targeted TCRbeta and was prepared with unique molecular identifiers. TCRdb ran MiXCR on the PCR reads and lists one entry per CDR3 protein. This table holds 600,000 to 800,000 distinct CDR3 sequences, around 12% found once. Sample: PBMCs, taken before TCRalphabeta/CD19-depleted stem cell transplant. This clonotype was sampled from a girl aged 2 to 10 with congenital amegakaryocytic thrombocytopenia, due to receive a stem cell transplant.

CDR3 in amino acids: CASSIQGAQAEAFF. For the CDR3, the DNA is TGTGCCAGTAGTATACAGGGGGCGCAAGCTGAAGCTTTCTTT. The V gene is TRBV19, the J gene TRBJ1-1, with 8 positions matching TRBD1. Germline-derived CDR1 and CDR2 are LNHDA and SQIVND (reference sequence). Trimming at V came to 2 bases and at J to 6 bases, leaving 5 bases not matched to a gene. The CDR3 extends over 14 amino acids.